This T cell receptor beta chain was recorded in a study of cytomegalovirus exposure and HLA in healthy donors. For this clone: What it binds is unknown.

Whole-study findings and limits: The study put 150 to 200 TCR beta chains on its list as cytomegalovirus-associated.

The CDR3 is made up of 13 amino acids. V lost 3 bases to trimming and J lost 4 bases, with 7 bases between them. In germline, CDR1 is SGHRS, CDR2 YFSETQ. Data came from immunoSEQ multiplex PCR; TCRdb stores just in-frame clones and leaves some out. Among 170,000 or so clones, roughly 80% were seen once, and the ten largest hold 2.5% to 3.5%. The TCR was taken from a woman aged 18-29 years in good health and CMV-seropositive. Sequencing was carried out using PBMCs. This chain uses TRBV5-1 with TRBJ1-4; TRBD1 is a possible D gene (6 bases). CDR3 nucleotide sequence: TGCGCCAGCAGCTCAGGGGTTAATGAAAAACTGTTTTTT. Its translation: CASSSGVNEKLFF. The full variable domain, completed using reference TRBV5-1 and TRBJ1-4, is KAGVTQTPRYLIKTRGQQVTLSCSPISGHRSVSWYQQTPGQGLQFLFEYFSETQRNKGNFPGRFSGRQFSNSRSEMNVSTLELGDSALYLCASSSGVNEKLFFGSGTQLSVL.